This passage covers 32 T cell receptor beta chains from one sample sequenced in a study of metastatic and nonmetastatic thyroid tumors. Patients had received no treatment of any kind before thyroid surgery. Through MiXCR, TCRdb re-clonotyped the PCR reads. Of about 18,000 clones in the sample, 34% were seen once. The sample consisted of tumor tissue. These receptors were collected from a male donor with papillary thyroid cancer or a benign thyroid nodule (not recorded which). Some clones in this sample may be carry-over from other donors' samples.

This clone was seen repeatedly, ten times or more. The chain employs TRBV5-6 and TRBJ2-7, with 7 bases aligning to TRBD2. CDR1 is SGHDT, CDR2 YYEEEE, per germline. The CDR3 is 14 residues long. V gave up 0 bases and J gave up 2 bases; unmatched junction bases: 2. The CDR3 DNA follows: TGTGCCAGCAGCTTGGGCGGGAGACCCTACGAGCAGTACTTC. Translation: CASSLGGRPYEQYF.

On this clone: The junction departs from the called germline gene at one end, perhaps through a read error. For the CDR3, the DNA is TGTGCCAGCAGCTCCAAGGGTAGCAATCAGCCCCAGGATTTT. Translation gives CASSSKGSNQPQDF. The gene calls are TRBV7-9 and TRBJ1-5, with D uncertain. CDR3 size: 14 residues. CDR1 and CDR2 from the germline V gene are SEHNR and FQNEAQ (reference sequence).

Relative to its sample, this clone is medium-sized. This rearrangement joins TRBV6-1 to TRBJ2-7; 10 positions match TRBD1. The trim removed 3 bases at V and 4 bases at J, leaving 6 bases unmatched. Germline loops: CDR1 MNHNS, CDR2 SASEGT. The CDR3 length is 15 residues. The CDR3 is CASSDSRDRGYEQYF. The CDR3 nucleotides are TGTGCCAGCAGTGATTCCCGGGACAGGGGATACGAGCAGTACTTC.

By its share, this clone is medium-sized. This chain links TRBV5-1 with TRBJ1-1; no firm D call. The CDR3 totals 14 residues. V was cut by 0 bases and J by 1 base, with 7 bases left in between. Germline assignment: CDR1 SGHRS and CDR2 YFSETQ. CDR3 nucleotide sequence: TGCGCCAGCAGCTTGGTGGCCGGGAACACTGAAGCTTTCTTT. Its translation: CASSLVAGNTEAFF.

The rearrangement links TRBV19 to TRBJ2-7; no clear D gene. Between the trimmed V and J ends, which lost 6 bases and 10 bases, there was a span of 19 bases. Germline V gene lookup returns CDR1 LNHDA and CDR2 SQIVND (reference sequence). CDR3 length: 13 amino acids. The CDR3 DNA reads TGTGCCAGTAGAAAAACCCAGGCGTCCGATCAGTACTTC. Translation gives CASRKTQASDQYF.

The chain employs TRBV11-3 and TRBJ2-2; 12 positions match TRBD2. This CDR3 spans 14 amino acids. The junction had 8 bases not matched to a gene; V was cut back by 8 bases and J by 10 bases. Germline V CDR1 and CDR2: SGHNT, YENEEA. CDR3 loop: CASALAGGNVELFF. The CDR3 DNA is TGTGCCAGCGCCCTAGCGGGAGGGAATGTGGAGCTGTTTTTT.

The rearrangement links TRBV2 to TRBJ1-1; D possibly corresponds to TRBD1 (6 bases). Between the trimmed V and J ends, which lost 9 bases and 0 bases, there was a span of 8 bases. The germline V gene has CDR1 SNHLY and CDR2 FYNNEI. This CDR3 has 12 amino acids. CDR3 nucleotide sequence: TGTGCCAGGGACAGCATGAACACTGAAGCTTTCTTT. It codes for CARDSMNTEAFF. The full variable domain, with the rest looked up from reference TRBV2 and TRBJ1-1, is EPEVTQTPSHQVTQMGQEVILRCVPISNHLYFYWYRQILGQKVEFLVSFYNNEISEKSEIFDDQFSVERPDGSNFTLKIRSTKLEDSAMYFCARDSMNTEAFFGQGTRLTVV.

This clone is classed as medium-sized. The rearrangement joins TRBV5-1 to TRBJ2-7; D call uncertain. The CDR3 is 12 amino acids. The V end lost 3 bases, the J end lost 3 bases, and 7 bases lay between the germline ends. CDR1 and CDR2 from the germline V gene are SGHRS and YFSETQ. CDR3 sequence: CASSYDDYEQYF. The DNA for the CDR3 is TGCGCCAGCAGCTACGACGACTACGAGCAGTACTTC. Supplemented by reference TRBV5-1 and TRBJ2-7, the full variable domain reads KAGVTQTPRYLIKTRGQQVTLSCSPISGHRSVSWYQQTPGQGLQFLFEYFSETQRNKGNFPGRFSGRQFSNSRSEMNVSTLELGDSALYLCASSYDDYEQYFGPGTRLTVT.

The table lists this clone with a few counts. Relative to the germline gene, one junction end is altered; a read error may explain this. V and J are TRBV6-5 and TRBJ1-1, with D maybe TRBD1 (6 bases). Germline V CDR1 and CDR2: MNHEY, SVGAGI. This CDR3 contains 11 residues. The CDR3 loop reads CASITGLLGFF. Written as DNA, the CDR3 is TGTGCTAGCATTACAGGGCTCTTAGGTTTCTTT.

This clone appeared many times. The chain is built from TRBV6-4 and TRBJ2-3; 8 bases map to TRBD2. Germline loops: CDR1 MRHNA, CDR2 SNTAGT. V shed 4 bases, J shed 0 bases, and the junction held 0 bases outside the gene matches. The CDR3 is 14 residues long. The CDR3 here is CASSASGSTDTQYF. Here the CDR3 DNA reads TGTGCCAGCAGTGCTAGCGGGAGCACAGATACGCAGTATTTT.

This clone was picked up a small number of times. The genes are TRBV6-1 and TRBJ2-7, with 7 bases fitting TRBD2. J lost 0 bases, V lost 7 bases, and 6 bases had no gene match. The length of the CDR3 is 14 residues. Germline-derived CDR1 and CDR2 are MNHNS and SASEGT. The CDR3 region has the DNA TGTGCCAGCATCCCCGGGACTACCTCCTACGAGCAGTACTTC. Translation gives CASIPGTTSYEQYF.

The chain couples TRBV30 to TRBJ2-7; D is ambiguous. CDR1 and CDR2 (germline): GTSNPN, SVGIG (reference sequence). The CDR3 runs to 13 residues. The ends were cut back, 1 base at V and 2 bases at J, with 9 bases in the middle. CDR3 sequence: CAWSEGNTYEQYF. CDR3 coding DNA: TGTGCCTGGAGTGAGGGAAATACCTACGAGCAGTACTTC.

This clone has just a few counts. The chain links TRBV2 to TRBJ1-4, with a weak D call TRBD1 (6 bases). The germline CDR1 and CDR2 sequences are SNHLY and FYNNEI. V dropped 8 bases and J dropped 3 bases, with 16 bases sitting between them. There are 15 residues in the CDR3. The CDR3 sequence: CASSEQGSANEKLFF. The CDR3 nucleotides read TGTGCCAGCTCCGAACAGGGTTCGGCTAATGAAAAACTGTTTTTT.

The V and J genes are TRBV7-2 and TRBJ2-7; D is unresolved. The CDR3 is 19 residues long. Trimming stripped 0 bases from V and 2 bases from J, with 23 bases between. The germline gives CDR1 SGHTA, CDR2 FQGNSA. DNA of the CDR3: TGTGCCAGCAGCTTAGCTGGTAGGAGTATTGGAGTCAGAACCTACGAGCAGTACTTC. This translates into CASSLAGRSIGVRTYEQYF. Supplemented by reference TRBV7-2 and TRBJ2-7, the full variable domain reads GAGVSQSPSNKVTEKGKDVELRCDPISGHTALYWYRQSLGQGLEFLIYFQGNSAPDKSGLPSDRFSAERTGGSVSTLTIQRTQQEDSAVYLCASSLAGRSIGVRTYEQYFGPGTRLTVT.

J is TRBJ1-4 and V is TRBV18; D gene unclear. Per germline, CDR1 KGHSH and CDR2 LQKENI. V was shortened by 3 bases and J by 1 base, with 6 bases between the two germline ends. This CDR3 region has 14 residues. DNA of the CDR3: TGTGCCAGCTCACCCGGAGTAACTAATGAAAAACTGTTTTTT. It encodes CASSPGVTNEKLFF.

The chain carries TRBV7-9 and TRBJ1-4, with D possibly being TRBD1 (6 bases). Trimming removed 6 bases from V and 8 bases from J, with 19 bases in between. Germline V gene data show CDR1 as SEHNR and CDR2 as FQNEAQ (reference sequence). The CDR3 length is 15 residues. This CDR3 reads CASSRGGGASEKLFF. The CDR3 bases are TGTGCCAGCAGTCGGGGTGGGGGCGCTTCGGAAAAACTGTTTTTT.

This clone showed up many times. This sequence joins TRBV28 and TRBJ2-3; D not certain. Trimming left V 8 bases short and J 7 bases short, with 16 bases between. There are 13 residues in the CDR3. The germline V gene has CDR1 MDHEN and CDR2 SYDVKM. The CDR3 reads CASGQLERHTQYF. The CDR3 nucleotides are TGTGCCAGCGGCCAGTTAGAAAGGCATACGCAGTATTTT.

This clone was counted many times. This chain connects TRBV24-1 to TRBJ2-5; D is perhaps TRBD1 (5 bases). Trimming shortened V by 2 bases and J by 1 base, and 10 bases separated the two germline ends. Per germline, CDR1 KGHDR and CDR2 SFDVKD. The CDR3 extends over 15 amino acids. The CDR3 DNA follows: TGTGCCACCAGTGATTGGGTAGACAGCCAAGAGACCCAGTACTTC. Amino acid sequence: CATSDWVDSQETQYF.

To note about this clone: The junction shows a germline mismatch at one end, possibly a read error. At the DNA level, this CDR3 is encoded by other sequences in the same sample as well. The rearrangement joins TRBV4-3 to TRBJ2-7, with D possibly matching TRBD2 (5 bases). Germline assignment: CDR1 LGHNA and CDR2 YSLEER. The CDR3 runs 17 residues. CDR3 residues: CASSQEFAGRGGYEQYF. The DNA for the CDR3 is TGCGCTAGCAGCCAAGAGTTTGCTGGGAGAGGCGGTTACGAGCAGTACTTC.

This clone was detected ten times or more. This chain connects TRBV6-1 to TRBJ2-2; perhaps TRBD2 as D (6 bases). Trimming stripped 4 bases from V and 4 bases from J, with 13 bases between. Germline V CDR1 and CDR2: MNHNS, SASEGT. The CDR3 contains 15 residues. DNA of the CDR3: TGTGCCAGCAGTGTGCTGGGGAGGCCCACCGGGGAGCTGTTTTTT. It codes for CASSVLGRPTGELFF.

With respect to this clone: The junction shows a germline mismatch at one end, possibly a read error. The V and J genes are TRBV28 and TRBJ2-7; 9 nucleotides agree with TRBD2. The CDR3 is 15 amino acids. Germline values: CDR1 MDHEN, CDR2 SYDVKM. The CDR3 nucleotides read TGTGCCAGCAGTTTATTGACTAGCGGCTCCTACGATCAGTACTTC. Translating it yields CASSLLTSGSYDQYF. Together with reference TRBV28 and TRBJ2-7, the CDR3 gives the full variable domain: DVKVTQSSRYLVKRTGEKVFLECVQDMDHENMFWYRQDPGLGLRLIYFSYDVKMKEKGDIPEGYSVSREKKERFSLILESASTNQTSMYLCASSLLTSGSYDQYFGPGTRLTVT.

The CDR3 reads CASSFLPGTAISYEQYF. The DNA for the CDR3 is TGCGCCAGCAGCTTCCTTCCTGGGACAGCGATCTCCTACGAGCAGTACTTC. The chain is built from TRBV5-1 and TRBJ2-7, with 7 bases fitting TRBD1. The CDR3 spans 17 residues. Germline CDR1 is SGHRS and CDR2 is YFSETQ. J lost 0 bases, V lost 2 bases, and 11 bases had no gene match.

The chain couples TRBV20-1 to TRBJ2-2; 9 bases are a match to TRBD1. Germline loops: CDR1 DFQATT, CDR2 SNEGSKA (reference sequence). The CDR3 contains 17 residues. J lost 3 bases, V lost 0 bases, and 8 bases had no gene match. The chain's CDR3 is CSARDFRTGVYTGELFF. DNA of the CDR3: TGCAGTGCTAGAGATTTCCGGACAGGGGTTTACACCGGGGAGCTGTTTTTT.

This clone was observed at least ten times. The CDR3 reads CASSFGQFNQPQHF. DNA of the CDR3: TGTGCCAGCAGTTTCGGACAATTCAATCAGCCCCAGCATTTT. This chain links TRBV12-3 or TRBV12-4 with TRBJ1-5; D may be TRBD1 (5 bases). V lost 3 bases and J lost 3, with 9 bases in between. The CDR3 is 14 amino acids.

V and J are TRBV11-2 and TRBJ1-1, with 7 bases that match TRBD1. The germline V gene has CDR1 SGHAT and CDR2 FQNNGV. V lost 6 bases and J lost 3; bases outside the gene matches: 7. The CDR3 is 14 amino acids. The chain's CDR3 is CASRSGGGYTEAFF. For the CDR3, the DNA is TGTGCCAGCAGGTCAGGGGGAGGTTACACTGAAGCTTTCTTT.

This clone was observed at least ten times. The J gene is TRBJ2-3, the V gene TRBV4-2; 10 positions agree with TRBD2. CDR3 length: 17 amino acids. J gave up 4 bases and V 4 bases, and 11 bases lay outside the gene matches. Germline loops: CDR1 LGHNA, CDR2 YNFKEQ. The CDR3 reads CASSPGLAGGASDTQYF. CDR3 in DNA: TGTGCCAGCAGCCCGGGGTTAGCGGGAGGAGCATCAGATACGCAGTATTTT.

This clone has only a few counts. This sequence may be a read error, since a much larger clone differs from it by one base. The rearrangement links TRBV28 to TRBJ1-2; 11 bases map to TRBD1. V gave up 8 bases and J gave up 4 bases; unmatched junction bases: 12. There are 16 residues in the CDR3. The germline CDR1 and CDR2 sequences are MDHEN and SYDVKM. CDR3 residues: CASHLPGQGGSYGYTF. As DNA, the CDR3 is TGTGCCAGCCACCTTCCGGGACAGGGGGGCTCCTATGGCTACACCTTC.

Ten or more counts support this clone. The rearrangement links TRBV3-1 to TRBJ2-5, with 9 bases matching TRBD2. Germline V lookup: CDR1 LGHDT, CDR2 YNNKEL (reference sequence). With V trimmed by 0 bases and J by 5 bases, 10 bases remained unmatched. The CDR3 loop spans 17 amino acids. CDR3 sequence: CASSQDFLAGNRETQYF. Written as DNA, the CDR3 is TGTGCCAGCAGCCAAGACTTCCTAGCGGGGAACCGGGAGACCCAGTACTTC.

This clone is medium-sized (0.01 to 0.1%) by share. V usage is TRBV18 and J usage is TRBJ2-7, with D perhaps matching TRBD2 (6 bases). Germline V gene data show CDR1 as KGHSH and CDR2 as LQKENI. V was pared by 3 bases and J by 4 bases, with 13 bases between. The CDR3 runs 14 residues. The CDR3 sequence: CASSPLDGGYEQYF. For the CDR3, the DNA is TGTGCCAGCTCACCCCTGGACGGGGGATACGAGCAGTACTTC.

At least ten counts were recorded for this clone. The CDR3 loop is CASSFGYGAGDTEAFF. In DNA form, the CDR3 reads TGTGCCAGCAGCTTTGGCTATGGGGCGGGGGACACTGAAGCTTTCTTT. The V call is TRBV11-1, the J call TRBJ1-1; D is possibly TRBD1 (5 bases). The CDR3 extends over 16 amino acids. V was clipped by 3 bases and J by 3 bases, with 17 bases between them. Germline-derived CDR1 and CDR2 are SGHAT and FQDESV (reference sequence).

Details on this clone: One junction end does not reproduce the germline sequence, and a read error may be involved. V gene TRBV5-1 combines with J gene TRBJ1-1; D is uncertain. Germline assignment: CDR1 SGHRS and CDR2 YFSETQ. The CDR3 is 14 amino acids. The CDR3 sequence: CASRLDGWNSEAFF. The CDR3 coding sequence is TGCGCCAGCAGGTTGGACGGGTGGAACTCTGAAGCTTTCTTT. Based on the CDR3 plus reference TRBV5-1 and TRBJ1-1, the full variable domain is KAGVTQTPRYLIKTRGQQVTLSCSPISGHRSVSWYQQTPGQGLQFLFEYFSETQRNKGNFPGRFSGRQFSNSRSEMNVSTLELGDSALYLCASRLDGWNSEAFFGQGTRLTVV.

This clone was observed at least ten times. The chain combines TRBV19 with TRBJ2-5, with D perhaps assigned TRBD1 or TRBD2 (6 bases each). This CDR3 spans 17 amino acids. Germline CDR1 reads LNHDA; CDR2 reads SQIVND (reference sequence). V lost 4 bases, J lost 5 bases, and 23 bases lay in between. The CDR3 here is CASSKSGRGVGGETQYF. The CDR3 DNA sequence: TGTGCCAGTAGTAAATCGGGCAGGGGCGTTGGGGGGGAGACCCAGTACTTC.